A few counts support the clone carrying this T cell receptor (beta chain). Its cognate antigen is unknown. RNA transcripts yielded amplified TCR beta CDR3 regions. The study used the HTBI primer set for a first-round RT-PCR of the TCR CDR3. One entry per CDR3 protein, called by TCRdb with MiXCR from the multiplex PCR reads. The table records under 300,000 distinct CDR3 sequences, about 14% of them present only once. The data stem from a study of T cells in Graves' hyperthyroidism and ophthalmopathy. The study's findings and limits: Most thyroid clonotypes with frequency above 0.001 were detected in blood.

The CDR3 length is 13 residues. Germline loops: CDR1 SGHKS, CDR2 YYEKEE (reference sequence). The V gene lost 6 bases and the J gene lost 2 bases, with 12 bases spanning the gap. The material sequenced was blood. The V gene is TRBV5-5, the J gene TRBJ2-7; either TRBD1 or TRBD2 may fit D (7 bases each). The receptor comes from a woman aged 30 to 39 with Graves' hyperthyroidism that later progressed to Graves' ophthalmopathy. The CDR3 protein is CASNRGGTYEQYF. CDR3 coding DNA: TGTGCCAGCAACAGGGGAGGGACCTACGAGCAGTACTTC. Full variable domain (rest looked up from reference TRBV5-5 and TRBJ2-7): DAGVTQSPTHLIKTRGQQVTLRCSPISGHKSVSWYQQVLGQGPQFIFQYYEKEERGRGNFPDRFSARQFPNYSSELNVNALLLGDSALYLCASNRGGTYEQYFGPGTRLTVT.